What follows are 28 T cell receptor beta chains derived from one specimen sequenced in a study of T cells in Graves' hyperthyroidism and ophthalmopathy. Amplification of TCR beta CDR3 regions was performed using RNA transcripts as template. A first-round RT-PCR of the TCR CDR3 used the HTBI primer set. One entry per CDR3 protein, called by TCRdb with MiXCR from the multiplex PCR reads. The sample lists about 400,000 distinct CDR3 sequences; around 16% were seen once. Material: blood. These TCRs come from a woman aged 18-35 years with Graves' hyperthyroidism that later progressed to Graves' ophthalmopathy.

This clonotype has only a few counts. The CDR3 here is CASSLRVVPSEPDEQYF. The CDR3 DNA reads TGTGCCAGCAGCTTAAGGGTTGTGCCAAGCGAACCCGACGAGCAGTACTTC. The chain links TRBV7-2 to TRBJ2-7; no clear D. The CDR3 contains 17 residues. The V end lost 2 bases, the J end lost 5 bases, and 22 bases lay between the germline ends. Per the germline V gene, CDR1 is SGHTA and CDR2 is FQGNSA.

This clonotype was detected a few times. The CDR3 loop reads CASSPGTGGFPLHF. As DNA, the CDR3 is TGTGCCAGCAGTCCCGGGACAGGGGGCTTCCCCCTCCACTTT. The V gene is TRBV28, the J gene TRBJ1-6; 12 nucleotides line up with TRBD1. The V gene end was trimmed by 5 bases and the J gene end by 13 bases; junction bases not matched to a gene: 6. The germline V gene encodes CDR1 MDHEN and CDR2 SYDVKM. The CDR3 runs 14 residues.

The gene calls are TRBV18 and TRBJ2-5; 10 bases are a match to TRBD2. The CDR3 covers 16 residues. J gave up 5 bases and V 1 base, and 7 bases lay outside the gene matches. Germline CDR1 KGHSH, CDR2 LQKENI. This CDR3 reads CASSPRVAGGRETQYF. CDR3 nucleotide sequence: TGTGCCAGCTCACCACGGGTAGCGGGAGGTCGGGAGACCCAGTACTTC.

The table lists this clonotype with many counts. The chain joins TRBV20-1 to TRBJ2-1; D is unclear. Trimming left V 3 bases short and J 0 bases short, with 9 bases between. The CDR3 contains 14 residues. CDR1 is DFQATT, CDR2 SNEGSKA, per germline (reference sequence). The CDR3 is CSARNKISYNEQFF. CDR3 DNA: TGCAGTGCTAGGAACAAAATCTCCTACAATGAGCAGTTCTTC.

This clonotype was counted only a few times. The chain recombines TRBV13 with TRBJ2-1; 10 bases are a match to TRBD2. This CDR3 is 17 amino acids long. Germline CDR1 is PRHDT and CDR2 is FYEKMQ (reference sequence). J gave up 3 bases and V 1 base, and 6 bases lay outside the gene matches. CDR3 DNA: TGTGCCAGCAGCTTAGAAGCTAGCGGGAGTTTCTACAATGAGCAGTTCTTC. As protein: CASSLEASGSFYNEQFF.

This clonotype was seen only a few times. The chain recombines TRBV7-3 with TRBJ2-7; TRBD1 aligns across 7 bases. Unmatched junction bases numbered 11, after V lost 8 bases and J lost 4 bases. Germline V CDR1 and CDR2: SGHTA, FQGTGA. CDR3 length equals 14 residues. The CDR3: CASALTGKSYEQYF. CDR3 coding DNA: TGTGCCAGCGCTTTGACAGGGAAAAGTTACGAGCAGTACTTC.

In its sample, this clonotype was seen many times. The chain couples TRBV2 to TRBJ1-1; no firm D call. Germline CDR1 is SNHLY and CDR2 is FYNNEI. The CDR3 length is 13 residues. The V gene lost 1 base and the J gene lost 0 bases, with 3 bases spanning the gap. The CDR3 loop is CASSEEMNTEAFF. In nucleotides, the CDR3 is TGTGCCAGCAGTGAAGAAATGAACACTGAAGCTTTCTTT.

The rearrangement joins TRBV20-1 to TRBJ2-7; unclear D gene. Germline lookup yields CDR1 DFQATT and CDR2 SNEGSKA (reference sequence). The CDR3 spans 13 residues. V lost 5 bases, J lost 2 bases, and 13 bases lay in between. Here the CDR3 DNA reads TGCAGTGCTGGTCGGTCCGGTACCTACGAGCAGTACTTC. This gives the protein CSAGRSGTYEQYF.

V usage is TRBV20-1 and J usage is TRBJ2-3; D perhaps matches TRBD1 (7 bases). The CDR3 loop spans 16 amino acids. Looked up from germline, CDR1 is DFQATT and CDR2 is SNEGSKA (reference sequence). The V gene lost 2 bases and the J gene lost 3 bases, with 18 bases spanning the gap. In DNA form, the CDR3 reads TGCAGTGCTAGACCCGTACCAGGGGGAGGAACAGATACGCAGTATTTT. Translation gives CSARPVPGGGTDTQYF.

The J gene is TRBJ2-3, the V gene TRBV14; a possible D gene is TRBD1 (5 bases). V was shortened by 1 base and J by 14 bases, with 13 bases between the two germline ends. The CDR3 has 12 amino acids. Looked up from germline, CDR1 is SGHDN and CDR2 is FVKESK. The CDR3, as DNA: TGTGCCAGCAGCCAAGGGGCAGGGCGGATGTATTTT. Protein sequence: CASSQGAGRMYF.

This clonotype was seen many times. The genes are TRBV7-2 and TRBJ2-3; 14 nucleotides match TRBD2. J was trimmed by 4 bases and V by 5 bases; bases with no gene match: 8. The CDR3 runs to 17 residues. Germline V gene lookup returns CDR1 SGHTA and CDR2 FQGNSA. CDR3 nucleotides: TGTGCCAGCAGCCCAGGGACTAGCGGGAGTGACGCAGATACGCAGTATTTT. This sequence encodes CASSPGTSGSDADTQYF.

This clonotype was seen ten or more times. V usage is TRBV6-1 and J usage is TRBJ1-2, with 9 bases that match TRBD1. Germline V gives CDR1 MNHNS, CDR2 SASEGT. Trimming at V came to 0 bases and at J to 5 bases, leaving 16 bases not matched to a gene. CDR3 length: 19 residues. CDR3 sequence: CASSEARPGGTGKRYGYTF. CDR3 in DNA: TGTGCCAGCAGTGAAGCGCGCCCTGGCGGGACAGGGAAGCGGTATGGCTACACCTTC.

This clonotype was seen repeatedly, ten times or more. V usage is TRBV20-1 and J usage is TRBJ2-7; 7 positions agree with TRBD2. This CDR3 comprises 15 residues. The V gene's germline CDR1 is DFQATT and CDR2 SNEGSKA (reference sequence). Unmatched junction bases numbered 12, after V lost 0 bases and J lost 7 bases. CDR3 protein: CSARDVEREVGEQYF. CDR3 bases: TGCAGTGCTAGAGATGTCGAGCGGGAAGTGGGAGAGCAGTACTTC.

The gene calls are TRBV9 and TRBJ2-1; tentative D call: TRBD1 (6 bases). V gave up 0 bases and J gave up 9 bases, with 10 bases separating them. Germline V gene lookup returns CDR1 SGDLS and CDR2 YYNGEE. This CDR3 spans 13 amino acids. The CDR3 nucleotides are TGTGCCAGCAGCGTAGACAGGGCGAGTGAGCAGTTCTTC. It codes for CASSVDRASEQFF.

This clonotype was seen more than once but under ten times. CDR3 in DNA: TGCGCCAGCAGCCCGTTCCAGGGGTCGAGGGAAAAACTGTTTTTT. Its translation: CASSPFQGSREKLFF. The chain employs TRBV5-1 and TRBJ1-4; possibly TRBD1 for D (6 bases). CDR1 is SGHRS and CDR2 is YFSETQ in the germline V gene. This CDR3 spans 15 amino acids. Trimming removed 4 bases from V and 8 bases from J, with 18 bases in between.

This chain joins TRBV14 and TRBJ2-7, with 8 bases identical to TRBD1. Germline V gene data show CDR1 as SGHDN and CDR2 as FVKESK. This CDR3 is 12 amino acids long. The J segment lost 9 bases and the V segment lost 4 bases, leaving 5 bases of the junction unmatched. The CDR3 region is CASSLPQGAQYF. The CDR3 DNA reads TGTGCCAGCAGCCTTCCCCAGGGGGCGCAGTACTTC.

With regard to this clonotype: A read error may be the cause here, since a much bigger clone is one base away. The chain is built from TRBV24-1 and TRBJ2-5; TRBD2 matches at 14 bases. The J segment lost 9 bases and the V segment lost 5 bases, leaving 19 bases of the junction unmatched. CDR1 is KGHDR and CDR2 is SFDVKD in the germline V gene. CDR3 length: 19 residues. DNA for the CDR3: TGTGCCACCAGTGGACCCCCACCGGGACTAGCGGGAGCCGGGGAGGCCCAGTACTTC. It yields the protein CATSGPPPGLAGAGEAQYF.

This rearrangement joins TRBV7-9 to TRBJ1-1, with D tentatively TRBD1 (5 bases). Germline V gene lookup returns CDR1 SEHNR and CDR2 FQNEAQ (reference sequence). V was shortened by 8 bases and J by 6 bases, with 16 bases between the two germline ends. This CDR3 region has 13 residues. This chain's CDR3 is CASLRPGVAEAFF. CDR3 bases: TGTGCCAGCCTTCGACCGGGGGTCGCTGAAGCTTTCTTT.

This clonotype has a single count. CDR3 residues: CASSLLAGSTEQYF. DNA of the CDR3: TGTGCCAGCAGCCTATTAGCGGGATCGACCGAGCAGTACTTC. The V and J genes are TRBV27 and TRBJ2-7; 8 bases fit TRBD2. V shed 6 bases and J 6 bases; nucleotides not matched to a gene: 10. CDR3 length: 14 residues. Germline V lookup: CDR1 MNHEY, CDR2 SMNVEV (reference sequence).

In its sample, this clonotype was seen many times. The chain recombines TRBV2 with TRBJ2-3; D is ambiguous. The CDR3 has 11 residues. Deletions cut 7 bases from V and 6 bases from J, with 8 bases between. Germline V lookup: CDR1 SNHLY, CDR2 FYNNEI. DNA for the CDR3: TGTGCCAGCACCCTAAGGGATACGCAGTATTTT. This sequence encodes CASTLRDTQYF.

This clonotype was seen repeatedly, ten times or more. V is TRBV6-5 and J is TRBJ2-5; maybe TRBD1 (6 bases). Trimming took 2 bases from V and 3 from J, leaving 7 bases between them. The germline CDR1 and CDR2 sequences are MNHEY and SVGAGI. The CDR3 contains 13 residues. The CDR3 DNA reads TGTGCCAGCAGTTACGGGACAAAAGAGACCCAGTACTTC. This sequence encodes CASSYGTKETQYF.

The table lists this clonotype with many counts. V gene TRBV14 combines with J gene TRBJ1-2; 8 nucleotides agree with TRBD1. In germline, CDR1 is SGHDN, CDR2 FVKESK. The CDR3 is 17 residues long. With 2 bases clipped from V and 6 bases from J, the junction kept 14 bases outside the gene matches. Written as DNA, the CDR3 is TGTGCCAGCAGCCAATTTACCTCCGGGACAGGCATGGATGGCTACACCTTC. Protein product: CASSQFTSGTGMDGYTF.

The table lists this clonotype with many counts. CDR3 region: CSVPGMNTEAFF. In nucleotides, the CDR3 is TGCAGCGTCCCGGGAATGAACACTGAAGCTTTCTTT. The J gene is TRBJ1-1, the V gene TRBV29-1, with unresolved D. The ends were cut back, 6 bases at V and 0 bases at J, with 8 bases in the middle. This CDR3 has 12 residues. Germline CDR1 and CDR2: SQVTM and ANQGSEA. Looking up the rest from reference TRBV29-1 and TRBJ1-1 gives the full variable domain: SAVISQKPSRDICQRGTSLTIQCQVDSQVTMMFWYRQQPGQSLTLIATANQGSEATYESGFVIDKFPISRPNLTFSTLTVSNMSPEDSSIYLCSVPGMNTEAFFGQGTRLTVV.

This clonotype was seen at least ten times. This chain links TRBV2 with TRBJ2-7; 14 nucleotides align to TRBD2. This CDR3 region has 18 residues. CDR1 and CDR2 from the germline V gene are SNHLY and FYNNEI. The trim removed 5 bases at V and 0 bases at J, leaving 9 bases unmatched. The CDR3 nucleotides are TGTGCCAGCAGTTGGTCAGGACTAGCGGGAGGACGCTCCTACGAGCAGTACTTC. It is translated as CASSWSGLAGGRSYEQYF. Full variable domain (remainder filled in from reference TRBV2 and TRBJ2-7): EPEVTQTPSHQVTQMGQEVILRCVPISNHLYFYWYRQILGQKVEFLVSFYNNEISEKSEIFDDQFSVERPDGSNFTLKIRSTKLEDSAMYFCASSWSGLAGGRSYEQYFGPGTRLTVT.

The chain carries TRBV6-1 and TRBJ2-1, with TRBD2 matching over 9 bases. The CDR3 is 12 amino acids. The V gene's germline CDR1 is MNHNS and CDR2 SASEGT. The trim removed 6 bases at V and 10 bases at J, leaving 4 bases unmatched. The CDR3 sequence: CASRFTSGEQFF. The CDR3 DNA reads as TGTGCCAGCAGGTTCACTAGCGGGGAGCAGTTCTTC.

The chain combines TRBV5-6 with TRBJ2-2; tentatively, D is TRBD1 (5 bases). The CDR3 runs to 16 residues. The V end was cut by 0 bases, the J end by 6 bases, with 15 bases between. The germline gives CDR1 SGHDT, CDR2 YYEEEE. This CDR3 reads CASSLAWQGNSGELFF. In DNA form, the CDR3 reads TGTGCCAGCAGCTTGGCATGGCAGGGTAATTCCGGGGAGCTGTTTTTT.

This clonotype has a count of ten or more. The gene calls are TRBV11-2 and TRBJ1-2, with 7 bases aligning to TRBD1. Germline values: CDR1 SGHAT, CDR2 FQNNGV. The CDR3 spans 14 residues. J lost 4 bases, V lost 0 bases, and 2 bases had no gene match. CDR3: CASSLEAGGYGYTF. The CDR3 bases are TGTGCCAGCAGCTTAGAGGCAGGGGGCTATGGCTACACCTTC.

In regard to this clonotype: The conserved final phenylalanine or tryptophan is absent from the CDR3, which likely points to a read error. The chain combines TRBV5-1 with TRBJ2-5; TRBD1 aligns across 9 bases. Germline V CDR1 and CDR2: SGHRS, YFSETQ. The CDR3 consists of 17 residues. J was trimmed by 2 bases and V by 4 bases; bases with no gene match: 12. The CDR3 nucleotides read TGCGCCAGCAGCGGGGGACAGGGTTTTCCCTTTCAAGAGACCCAGTACTCC. Encoded protein: CASSGGQGFPFQETQYS.